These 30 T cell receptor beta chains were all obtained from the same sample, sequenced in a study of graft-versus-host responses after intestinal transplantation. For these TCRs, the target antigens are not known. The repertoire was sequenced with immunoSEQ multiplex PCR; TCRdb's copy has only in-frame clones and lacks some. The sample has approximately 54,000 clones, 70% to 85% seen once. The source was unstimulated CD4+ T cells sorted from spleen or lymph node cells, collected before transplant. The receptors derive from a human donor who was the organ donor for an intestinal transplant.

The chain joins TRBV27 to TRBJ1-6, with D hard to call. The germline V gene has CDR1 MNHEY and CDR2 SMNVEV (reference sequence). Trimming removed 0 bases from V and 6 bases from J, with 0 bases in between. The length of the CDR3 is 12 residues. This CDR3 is CASSLSNSPLHF. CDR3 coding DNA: TGTGCCAGCAGTTTATCTAATTCACCCCTCCACTTT.

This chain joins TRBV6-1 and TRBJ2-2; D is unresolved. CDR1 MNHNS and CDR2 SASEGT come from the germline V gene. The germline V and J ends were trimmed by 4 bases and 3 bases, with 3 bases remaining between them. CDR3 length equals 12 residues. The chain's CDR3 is CASSVHTGELFF. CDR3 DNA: TGTGCCAGCAGTGTGCACACCGGGGAGCTGTTTTTT.

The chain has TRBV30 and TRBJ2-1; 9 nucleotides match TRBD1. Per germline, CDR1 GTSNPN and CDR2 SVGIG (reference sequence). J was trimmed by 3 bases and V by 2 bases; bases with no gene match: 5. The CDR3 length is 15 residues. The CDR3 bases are TGTGCCTGGAGTTCGGGACAGGGTCTCTACAATGAGCAGTTCTTC. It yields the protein CAWSSGQGLYNEQFF.

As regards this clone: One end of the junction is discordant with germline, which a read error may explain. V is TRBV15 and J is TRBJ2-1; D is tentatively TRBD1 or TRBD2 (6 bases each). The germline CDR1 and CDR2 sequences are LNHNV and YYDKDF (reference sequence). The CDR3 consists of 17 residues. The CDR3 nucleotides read TGTGCCACCACCAGACGGGGGCCGTTCCGCTCCTACAATGAGCAGTTCTTC. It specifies CATTRRGPFRSYNEQFF.

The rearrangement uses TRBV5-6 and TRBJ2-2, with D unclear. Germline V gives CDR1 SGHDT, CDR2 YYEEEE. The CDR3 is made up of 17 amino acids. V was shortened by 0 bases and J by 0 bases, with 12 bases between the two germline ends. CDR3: CASSLGGPFANTGELFF. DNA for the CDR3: TGTGCCAGCAGCTTGGGAGGACCGTTCGCGAACACCGGGGAGCTGTTTTTT.

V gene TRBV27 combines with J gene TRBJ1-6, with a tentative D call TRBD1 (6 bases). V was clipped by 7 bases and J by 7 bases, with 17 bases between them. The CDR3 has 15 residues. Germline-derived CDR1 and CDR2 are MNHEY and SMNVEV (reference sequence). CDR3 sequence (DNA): TGTGCCAGCAAAAAAGGGGGACACTACAATTCACCCCTCCACTTT. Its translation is CASKKGGHYNSPLHF.

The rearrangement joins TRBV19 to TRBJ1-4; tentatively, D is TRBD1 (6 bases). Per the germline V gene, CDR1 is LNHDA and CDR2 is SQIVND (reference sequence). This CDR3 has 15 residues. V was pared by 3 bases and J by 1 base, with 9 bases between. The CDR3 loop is CASSIGGGTNEKLFF. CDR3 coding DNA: TGTGCCAGTAGTATTGGAGGGGGAACTAATGAAAAACTGTTTTTT. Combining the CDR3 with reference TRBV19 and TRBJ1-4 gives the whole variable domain DGGITQSPKYLFRKEGQNVTLSCEQNLNHDAMYWYRQDPGQGLRLIYYSQIVNDFQKGDIAEGYSVSREKKESFPLTVTSAQKNPTAFYLCASSIGGGTNEKLFFGSGTQLSVL.

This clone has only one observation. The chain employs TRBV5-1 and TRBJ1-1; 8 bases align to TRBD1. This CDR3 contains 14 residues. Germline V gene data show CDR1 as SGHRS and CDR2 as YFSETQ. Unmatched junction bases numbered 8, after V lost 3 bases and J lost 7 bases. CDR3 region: CASSWNTGGIEAFF. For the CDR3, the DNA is TGCGCCAGCAGCTGGAATACAGGGGGGATTGAAGCTTTCTTT.

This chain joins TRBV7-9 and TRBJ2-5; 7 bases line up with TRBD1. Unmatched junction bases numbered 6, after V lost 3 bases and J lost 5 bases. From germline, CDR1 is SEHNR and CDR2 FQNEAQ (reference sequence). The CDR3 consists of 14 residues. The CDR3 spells CASSLAGGTETQYF. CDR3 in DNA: TGTGCCAGCAGCTTGGCAGGGGGTACCGAGACCCAGTACTTC.

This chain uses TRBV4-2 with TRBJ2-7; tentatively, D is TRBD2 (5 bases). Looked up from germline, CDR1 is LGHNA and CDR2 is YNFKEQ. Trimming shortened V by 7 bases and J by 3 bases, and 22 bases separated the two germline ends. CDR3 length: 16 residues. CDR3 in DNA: TGTGCCAGCATCTTAACTCCACTAGTTTGGCACTACGAGCAGTACTTC. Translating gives CASILTPLVWHYEQYF.

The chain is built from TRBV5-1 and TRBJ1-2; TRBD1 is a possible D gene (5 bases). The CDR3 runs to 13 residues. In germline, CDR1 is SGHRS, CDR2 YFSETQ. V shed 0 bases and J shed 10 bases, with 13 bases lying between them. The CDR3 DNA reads TGCGCCAGCAGCTTGGATCGCAGGGTAGACTACACCTTC. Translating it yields CASSLDRRVDYTF.

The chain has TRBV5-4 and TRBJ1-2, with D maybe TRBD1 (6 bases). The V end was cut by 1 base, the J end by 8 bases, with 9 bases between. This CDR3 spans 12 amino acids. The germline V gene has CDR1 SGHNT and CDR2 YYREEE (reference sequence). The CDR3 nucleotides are TGTGCCAGCAGCTTGCCCGGACAGGGCTACACCTTC. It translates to CASSLPGQGYTF.

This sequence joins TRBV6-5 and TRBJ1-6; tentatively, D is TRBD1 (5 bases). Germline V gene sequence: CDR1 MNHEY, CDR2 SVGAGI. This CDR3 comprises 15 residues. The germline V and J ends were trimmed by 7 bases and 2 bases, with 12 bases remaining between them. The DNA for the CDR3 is TGTGCCAGCACCCAGGGAGGGACCTATAATTCACCCCTCCACTTT. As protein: CASTQGGTYNSPLHF.

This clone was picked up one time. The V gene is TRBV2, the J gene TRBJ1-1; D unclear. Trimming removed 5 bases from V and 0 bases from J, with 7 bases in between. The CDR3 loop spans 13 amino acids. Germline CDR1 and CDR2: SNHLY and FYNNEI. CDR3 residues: CASSWYMNTEAFF. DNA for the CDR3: TGTGCCAGCAGTTGGTACATGAACACTGAAGCTTTCTTT.

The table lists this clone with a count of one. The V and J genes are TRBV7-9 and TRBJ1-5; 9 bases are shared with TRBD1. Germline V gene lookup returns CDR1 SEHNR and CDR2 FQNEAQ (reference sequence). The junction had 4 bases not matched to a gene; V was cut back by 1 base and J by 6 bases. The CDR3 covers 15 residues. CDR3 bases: TGTGCCAGCAGCTTAGGGACAGGGGTTGGTCAGCCCCAGCATTTT. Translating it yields CASSLGTGVGQPQHF.

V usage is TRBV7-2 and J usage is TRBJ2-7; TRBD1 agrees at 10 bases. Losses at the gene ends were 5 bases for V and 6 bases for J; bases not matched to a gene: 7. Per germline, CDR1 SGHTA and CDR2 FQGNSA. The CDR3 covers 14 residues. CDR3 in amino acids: CASSPRTGGAEQYF. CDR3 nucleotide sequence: TGTGCCAGCAGCCCCCGGACAGGGGGGGCCGAGCAGTACTTC.

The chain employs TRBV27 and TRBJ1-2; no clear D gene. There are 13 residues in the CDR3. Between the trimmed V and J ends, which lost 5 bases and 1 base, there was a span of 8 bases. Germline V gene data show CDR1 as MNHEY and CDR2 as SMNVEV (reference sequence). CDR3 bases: TGTGCCAGCAGTGTAACACTTAACTATGGCTACACCTTC. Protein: CASSVTLNYGYTF.

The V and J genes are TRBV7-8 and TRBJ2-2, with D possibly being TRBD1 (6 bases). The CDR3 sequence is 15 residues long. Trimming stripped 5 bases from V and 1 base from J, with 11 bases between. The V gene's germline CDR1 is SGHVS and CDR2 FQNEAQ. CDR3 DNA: TGTGCCAGCAGCCCAACAGGGAAGAACACCGGGGAGCTGTTTTTT. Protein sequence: CASSPTGKNTGELFF.

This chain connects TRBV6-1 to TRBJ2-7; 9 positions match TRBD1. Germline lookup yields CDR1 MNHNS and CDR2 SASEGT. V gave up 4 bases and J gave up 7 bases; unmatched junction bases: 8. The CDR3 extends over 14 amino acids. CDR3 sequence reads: CASSVGTGKREQYF. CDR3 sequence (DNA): TGTGCCAGCAGTGTCGGGACAGGGAAGAGGGAGCAGTACTTC.

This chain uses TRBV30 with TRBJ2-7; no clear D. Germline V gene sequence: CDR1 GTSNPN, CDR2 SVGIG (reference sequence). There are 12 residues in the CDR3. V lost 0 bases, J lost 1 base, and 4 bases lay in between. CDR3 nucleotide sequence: TGTGCCTGGAGTGTAAGGTCCTACGAGCAGTACTTC. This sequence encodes CAWSVRSYEQYF.

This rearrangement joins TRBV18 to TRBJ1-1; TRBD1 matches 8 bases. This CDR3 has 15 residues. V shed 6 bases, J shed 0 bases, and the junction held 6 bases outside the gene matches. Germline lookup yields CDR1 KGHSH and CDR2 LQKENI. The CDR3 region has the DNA TGTGCCAGCTCTCGGGACAGGATGGTGAACACTGAAGCTTTCTTT. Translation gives CASSRDRMVNTEAFF.

This CDR3 reads CASSEGGAGGYGYTF. The CDR3, as DNA: TGTGCCAGCAGTGAAGGTGGTGCAGGAGGATATGGCTACACCTTC. This chain connects TRBV25-1 to TRBJ1-2, with D unresolved. V was cut by 2 bases and J by 5 bases, with 15 bases left in between. This CDR3 region has 15 residues. Germline loops: CDR1 MGHDK, CDR2 SYGVNS.

The CDR3 loop reads CASSQGSGERGRETQYF. In DNA form, the CDR3 reads TGTGCCAGCAGCCAAGGATCGGGGGAGAGGGGGAGAGAGACCCAGTACTTC. The chain joins TRBV4-2 to TRBJ2-5; D may correspond to TRBD1 or TRBD2 (6 bases each). Looked up from germline, CDR1 is LGHNA and CDR2 is YNFKEQ. CDR3 size: 17 residues. V was pared by 1 base and J by 4 bases, with 19 bases between.

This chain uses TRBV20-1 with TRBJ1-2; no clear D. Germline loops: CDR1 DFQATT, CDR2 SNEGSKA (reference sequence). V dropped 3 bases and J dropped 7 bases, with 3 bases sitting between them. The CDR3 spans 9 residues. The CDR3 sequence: CSARGGYTF. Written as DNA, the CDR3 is TGCAGTGCTAGGGGTGGCTACACCTTC.

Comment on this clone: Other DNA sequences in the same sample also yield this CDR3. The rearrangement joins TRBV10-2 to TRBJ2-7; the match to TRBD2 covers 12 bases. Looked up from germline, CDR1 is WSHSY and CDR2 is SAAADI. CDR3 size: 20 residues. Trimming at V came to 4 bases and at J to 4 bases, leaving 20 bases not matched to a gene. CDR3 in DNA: TGCGCCAGCAGTGCCCAAGGGCGGGACAGCTCTAGCGGGAGGGGGTACGAGCAGTACTTC. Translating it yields CASSAQGRDSSSGRGYEQYF.

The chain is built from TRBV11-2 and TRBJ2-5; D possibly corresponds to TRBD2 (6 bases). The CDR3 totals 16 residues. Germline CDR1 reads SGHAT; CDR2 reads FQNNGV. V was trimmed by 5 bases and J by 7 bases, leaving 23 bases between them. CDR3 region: CASSPVLETRHGTQYF. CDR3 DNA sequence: TGTGCCAGCAGCCCCGTCCTTGAGACTAGACATGGGACCCAGTACTTC.

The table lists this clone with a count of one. The CDR3 bases are TGCAGCGTTACAGGGGGCAGCAATCAGCCCCAGCATTTT. It specifies CSVTGGSNQPQHF. The chain has TRBV29-1 and TRBJ1-5; 9 bases are a match to TRBD1. The CDR3 runs to 13 residues. The V gene end was trimmed by 5 bases and the J gene end by 1 base; junction bases not matched to a gene: 0. Germline V gene lookup returns CDR1 SQVTM and CDR2 ANQGSEA. The entire variable domain, with the rest obtained from reference TRBV29-1 and TRBJ1-5, is as follows: SAVISQKPSRDICQRGTSLTIQCQVDSQVTMMFWYRQQPGQSLTLIATANQGSEATYESGFVIDKFPISRPNLTFSTLTVSNMSPEDSSIYLCSVTGGSNQPQHFGDGTRLSIL.

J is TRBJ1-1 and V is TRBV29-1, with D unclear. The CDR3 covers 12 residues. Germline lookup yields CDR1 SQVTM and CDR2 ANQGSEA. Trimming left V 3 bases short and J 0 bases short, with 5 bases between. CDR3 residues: CSVDKMNTEAFF. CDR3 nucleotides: TGCAGCGTTGACAAAATGAACACTGAAGCTTTCTTT.

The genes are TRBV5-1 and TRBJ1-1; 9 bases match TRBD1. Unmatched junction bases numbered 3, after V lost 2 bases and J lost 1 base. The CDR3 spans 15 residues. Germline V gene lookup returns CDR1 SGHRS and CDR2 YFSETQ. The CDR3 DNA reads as TGCGCCAGCAGCTTCACGACAGGGGGGAACACTGAAGCTTTCTTT. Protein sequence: CASSFTTGGNTEAFF. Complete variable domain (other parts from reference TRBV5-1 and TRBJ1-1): KAGVTQTPRYLIKTRGQQVTLSCSPISGHRSVSWYQQTPGQGLQFLFEYFSETQRNKGNFPGRFSGRQFSNSRSEMNVSTLELGDSALYLCASSFTTGGNTEAFFGQGTRLTVV.

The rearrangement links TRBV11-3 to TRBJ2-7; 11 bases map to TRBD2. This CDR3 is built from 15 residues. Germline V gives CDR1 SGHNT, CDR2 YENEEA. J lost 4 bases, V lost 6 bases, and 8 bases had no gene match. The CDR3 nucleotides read TGTGCCAGCAGATACCGACTAGCGGGGTCATACGAGCAGTACTTC. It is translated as CASRYRLAGSYEQYF.